This T cell receptor (beta chain) was captured in a study of shared clonotypes between healthy human individuals. Study overall: Aged between 18 and 49, the donors were two women and three men.

In the source study's methods: ImmunoSEQ junction-only sequences lacked quality scores, so their filtering differed. This table comes from immunoSEQ multiplex PCR, and its TCRdb copy is limited to in-frame clones, with some not included. Clone size and the V and J calls come from that table; the DNA yielded D and trimming. The sample holds 980,000 or so clones, about 80% seen once. V lost 1 base to trimming and J lost 2 bases; unmatched junction nucleotides: 3. The CDR3 totals 15 residues. Germline V CDR1 and CDR2: LNHNV, YYDKDF (reference sequence). The rearrangement joins TRBV15 to TRBJ2-7, with TRBD2 matching 9 bases. Sequencing used memory CD4+ T cells sorted from blood. Subset of the sample: CD45RA-negative fraction. The receptor was derived from a man aged 18 to 35 in good health. As DNA, the CDR3 is TGTGCCACCAGCAGAGTAAGCGGGGGGCCCTACGAGCAGTACTTC. Its protein product is CATSRVSGGPYEQYF.